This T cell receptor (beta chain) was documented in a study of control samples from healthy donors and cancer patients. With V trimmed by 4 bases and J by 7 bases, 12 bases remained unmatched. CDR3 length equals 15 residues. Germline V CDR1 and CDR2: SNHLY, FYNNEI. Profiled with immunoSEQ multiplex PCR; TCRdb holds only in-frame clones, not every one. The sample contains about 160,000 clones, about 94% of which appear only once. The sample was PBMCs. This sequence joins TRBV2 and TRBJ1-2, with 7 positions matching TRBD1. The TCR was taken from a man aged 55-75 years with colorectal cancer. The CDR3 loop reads CASSATGTAISGYTF. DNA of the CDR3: TGTGCCAGCAGTGCTACCGGGACAGCGATTTCTGGCTACACCTTC.